The T cell receptor beta chain under discussion was sequenced for a study of blood T cells in healthy people across ages. V dropped 5 bases and J dropped 4 bases, with 11 bases sitting between them. The V gene's germline CDR1 is SGDLS and CDR2 YYNGEE. This CDR3 has 13 residues. Study-level results: The lack of PBMC sorting stopped any conclusive naive versus antigen-experienced comparison. Roughly linearly, TCR beta diversity per million T cells fell as age increased. Because donor CMV status was unknown, expanded clonotype changes were possibly confounded. Diversity estimates drawn from one million T cells were deemed underestimates.

Sample-barcoded 5' priming and a J-beta primer mix drove a second PCR of about 6 to 11 cycles. TCRdb independently ran MiXCR on the 5' RACE reads; one entry per CDR3 protein. The sample shows around 1,500,000 distinct CDR3 sequences, 28% of them seen only once. This clonotype was seen at least ten times. Its antigen is as yet unknown. The sequenced sample consisted of blood. The J gene is TRBJ2-3, the V gene TRBV9; D is possibly TRBD2 (6 bases). The clonotype originates from a woman aged 30 to 39 in good health. In DNA form, the CDR3 reads TGTGCCAGCAGTGTCGGCGGGGCAGATACGCAGTATTTT. It codes for CASSVGGADTQYF.